These T cell receptor beta chains were read from a single sample in a study of cytomegalovirus exposure and HLA in healthy donors. Clones were read by immunoSEQ multiplex PCR, and TCRdb kept only the in-frame ones, dropping some. The table shows 150,000 to 200,000 clones, with 75% to 80% occurring only once. Sequencing was performed on PBMCs. These TCRs come from a man aged 45 to 65 in good health and CMV-seropositive. Both conserved end residues are part of each CDR3. The order of the fields is clone size, V gene, J gene, D gene, CDR3 protein, CDR3 DNA. A D gene is named only where the DNA matches it firmly. Expanded clones are given a class, and other clones once, few, many or no size at all.

once	TRBV6-5	TRBJ2-5	TRBD2	CASIQTSGAQETQYF	TGTGCCAGCATCCAGACTAGCGGGGCCCAAGAGACCCAGTACTTC
NA	TRBV28	TRBJ1-4	NA	CASSPRGGRGNEKLFF	TGTGCCAGCAGTCCTCGGGGGGGAAGGGGTAATGAAAAACTGTTTTTT
NA	TRBV9	TRBJ2-3	NA	CASSSSGGGGRDTQYF	TGTGCCAGCAGCTCCTCGGGAGGCGGGGGCCGGGATACGCAGTATTTT
few	TRBV27	TRBJ1-2	NA	CASSLKVQTSIYGYTF	TGTGCCAGCAGTTTAAAAGTCCAGACATCAATCTATGGCTACACCTTC
NA	TRBV5-4	TRBJ2-5	TRBD2	CASSPGTSGGQGETQYF	TGTGCCAGCAGCCCTGGGACTAGCGGGGGCCAGGGAGAGACCCAGTACTTC
NA	TRBV28	TRBJ2-1	NA	CASSLRGAEQFF	TGTGCCAGCAGTTTACGGGGGGCTGAGCAGTTCTTC
NA	TRBV2	TRBJ2-1	TRBD1	CASSEFWTGSDNEQFF	TGTGCCAGCAGTGAATTCTGGACAGGGAGCGACAATGAGCAGTTCTTC
NA	TRBV5-1	TRBJ1-2	NA	CASSLAGGYTF	TGCGCCAGCAGCCTCGCGGGGGGCTACACCTTC
NA	TRBV7-8	TRBJ2-5	TRBD2	CASSLGRRGLADETQYF	TGTGCCAGCAGCTTAGGGAGGAGGGGACTAGCGGATGAGACCCAGTACTTC
NA	TRBV5-1	TRBJ2-2	NA	CASLDAGNTGELFF	TGCGCCAGCTTAGACGCGGGAAACACCGGGGAGCTGTTTTTT
NA	TRBV6-6	TRBJ2-1	NA	CASSYSAGLDEQFF	TGTGCCAGCAGTTACTCAGCGGGTTTGGATGAGCAGTTCTTC
once	TRBV2	TRBJ2-1	TRBD2	CASRSGTSGLNEQFF	TGTGCCAGCAGATCCGGGACTAGCGGACTTAATGAGCAGTTCTTC
NA	TRBV9	TRBJ2-7	TRBD2	CASTNRLAGGEQYF	TGTGCCAGCACCAACCGGCTAGCGGGGGGCGAGCAGTACTTC
NA	TRBV23-1	TRBJ1-5	NA	CASSRPGPRVNQPQHF	TGCGCCAGCAGTCGGCCGGGCCCCAGGGTTAATCAGCCCCAGCATTTT
NA	TRBV28	TRBJ1-2	TRBD1	CASSTFGRGRNGYTF	TGTGCCAGCAGCACCTTTGGCAGGGGGAGGAATGGCTACACCTTC
NA	TRBV5-4	TRBJ2-3	TRBD2	CASSLFSGGDSGDTQYF	TGTGCCAGCAGCTTGTTTAGCGGGGGGGACTCGGGAGATACGCAGTATTTT
NA	TRBV19	TRBJ1-1	TRBD1	CASISTGTGLMNTEAFF	TGTGCCAGTATTTCGACCGGGACAGGGTTGATGAACACTGAAGCTTTCTTT
NA	TRBV7-2	TRBJ2-4	TRBD1	CASSLGDRAGNIQYF	TGTGCCAGCAGCTTAGGGGACAGGGCCGGAAACATTCAGTACTTC
NA	TRBV5-4	TRBJ2-2	NA	CASSLGAANTGELFF	TGTGCCAGCAGCTTGGGGGCAGCGAACACCGGGGAGCTGTTTTTT
NA	TRBV16	TRBJ2-5	TRBD2	CASSQFGLAGVQETQYF	TGTGCCAGCAGCCAATTTGGACTAGCGGGGGTACAAGAGACCCAGTACTTC
NA	TRBV7-2	TRBJ2-7	NA	CASSLSRHIYEQYF	TGTGCCAGCAGCTTAAGCCGACACATATACGAGCAGTACTTC
NA	TRBV19	TRBJ1-1	TRBD1	CASKDRERNTEAFF	TGTGCCAGTAAGGACAGGGAGCGGAACACTGAAGCTTTCTTT
NA	TRBV25-1	TRBJ1-6	NA	CASSEQGESPLHF	TGTGCCAGCAGTGAACAGGGCGAGTCACCCCTCCACTTT
NA	TRBV12-5	TRBJ1-1	NA	CASGLNPREAFF	TGTGCTAGTGGTTTGAACCCCCGGGAAGCTTTCTTT
NA	TRBV5-4	TRBJ2-7	TRBD2	CASSLVLRGGPYEQYF	TGTGCCAGCAGCTTGGTCTTGCGGGGGGGACCCTACGAGCAGTACTTC
NA	TRBV20-1	TRBJ2-1	NA	CSAGYNNEQFF	TGCAGTGCGGGCTACAACAATGAGCAGTTCTTC
NA	TRBV2	TRBJ1-5	NA	CASSVYRVNQPQHF	TGTGCCAGCAGTGTGTACAGGGTAAATCAGCCCCAGCATTTT
few	TRBV29-1	TRBJ1-2	TRBD1	CSVETGAYYGYTF	TGCAGCGTTGAAACAGGGGCCTACTATGGCTACACCTTC
NA	TRBV10-3	TRBJ1-1	NA	CAIRDRMDTEAFF	TGTGCCATCAGGGACAGAATGGACACTGAAGCTTTCTTT
NA	TRBV6-6	TRBJ2-3	TRBD1	CASSSGTGPFTDTQYF	TGTGCCAGCAGTTCCGGGACAGGACCATTCACAGATACGCAGTATTTT
NA	TRBV5-4	TRBJ1-2	NA	CASSLEGAYGYTF	TGTGCCAGCAGCTTGGAAGGGGCGTATGGCTACACCTTC
NA	TRBV5-4	TRBJ2-5	TRBD2	CASSLIGGFQETQYF	TGTGCCAGCAGCTTGATCGGGGGGTTTCAAGAGACCCAGTACTTC
NA	TRBV28	TRBJ1-2	TRBD1	CASSTIRQGPNYGYTF	TGTGCCAGCAGTACCATACGACAGGGACCTAACTATGGCTACACCTTC
NA	TRBV4-2	TRBJ2-1	TRBD1	CASSQDDIGTASYNEQFF	TGTGCCAGCAGCCAAGATGATATCGGGACAGCCTCCTACAATGAGCAGTTCTTC
NA	TRBV28	TRBJ1-1	NA	CASSLFRGARTEAFF	TGTGCCAGCAGTCTTTTCCGGGGGGCGCGAACTGAAGCTTTCTTT
few	TRBV10-3	TRBJ1-1	NA	CAIGQANTEAFF	TGTGCCATCGGTCAGGCGAACACTGAAGCTTTCTTT
NA	TRBV27	TRBJ2-5	TRBD1	CASSLVTGGAETQYF	TGTGCCAGCAGTTTGGTGACAGGGGGCGCGGAGACCCAGTACTTC
NA	TRBV27	TRBJ1-6	NA	CASRRGNSPLHF	TGTGCCAGCAGACGAGGGAATTCACCCCTCCACTTT
NA	TRBV11-2	TRBJ1-1	NA	CASSLGGLGTEAFF	TGTGCCAGCAGCTTAGGGGGACTGGGCACTGAAGCTTTCTTT
few	TRBV28	TRBJ1-2	NA	CASSSTGYGYTF	TGTGCCAGCAGCTCCACAGGGTATGGCTACACCTTC
NA	TRBV5-1	TRBJ2-3	TRBD2	CASSSRTSGFSSTDTQYF	TGCGCCAGCAGCTCCAGGACTAGCGGGTTTTCTAGCACAGATACGCAGTATTTT
NA	TRBV15	TRBJ1-2	TRBD1	CATSSQGEYGYTF	TGTGCCACCAGCAGTCAGGGGGAGTATGGCTACACCTTC
NA	TRBV6-1	TRBJ2-1	NA	CASSEYFIGQLFNEQFF	TGTGCCAGCAGTGAATATTTCATCGGACAGCTATTCAATGAGCAGTTCTTC
NA	TRBV30	TRBJ1-3	NA	CAWTGGNTIYF	TGTGCCTGGACAGGAGGAAACACCATATATTTT
NA	TRBV10-3	TRBJ2-2	NA	CAIRDIDRTGELFF	TGTGCCATCAGGGACATTGACAGGACCGGGGAGCTGTTTTTT
NA	TRBV5-1	TRBJ2-2	NA	CASSLKSSDTNTGELFF	TGCGCCAGCAGCTTGAAATCTAGCGATACGAACACCGGGGAGCTGTTTTTT
NA	TRBV10-3	TRBJ2-1	TRBD1	CAISDPSGRGKGDEQFF	TGTGCCATCAGTGACCCTTCGGGCAGGGGGAAGGGGGATGAGCAGTTCTTC